The rows below give T cell receptor beta chains drawn from one sample of a study of PD-L1 blockade in urothelial cancer. Profiled with immunoSEQ multiplex PCR; TCRdb holds only in-frame clones, not every one. In the table there are over 15,000 clones, roughly 87% of which are singletons. The sequencing used PBMCs, collected around atezolizumab (anti-PD-L1) treatment. These receptors were taken from a man between 50 and 59 years old with urothelial cancer. Each CDR3 is given with its conserved first and last residue. D genes are given only for firm matches. Size tells how often a clone was seen (once, few, many) or the class of an expanded clone, and some rows leave it out.

v_call	d_call	clone_size	cdr3_length	j_call	cdr3_nt	cdr3_aa
TRBV30	TRBD2	NA	18	TRBJ2-3	TGTGCCTGGAGTGTACGCCCAAAACTAGCGGGAGGACTCCATGGGCAGTATTTT	CAWSVRPKLAGGLHGQYF
TRBV30	NA	NA	16	TRBJ2-6	TGTGCCTGGAAGCGGTACGGAAACTCTGGGGCCAACGTCCTGACTTTC	CAWKRYGNSGANVLTF
TRBV9	TRBD2	NA	18	TRBJ2-5	TGTGCCACGCAAAAGGGACTAGCGGGAGTAGGGGTAAAAGAGACCCAGTACTTC	CATQKGLAGVGVKETQYF
TRBV19	TRBD2	NA	13	TRBJ2-3	TGTGCCACCGGGACTAGCAGCACAGATACGCAGTATTTT	CATGTSSTDTQYF
TRBV5-1	TRBD2	NA	15	TRBJ2-2	TGCGCCAGCAGAGGGAAGGGAGGGGACACCGGGGAGCTGTTTTTT	CASRGKGGDTGELFF
TRBV11-2	NA	NA	14	TRBJ2-3	TGTGCCAGCAGCCAGACTGGCGCCACAGATACGCAGTATTTT	CASSQTGATDTQYF
TRBV29-1	TRBD1	once	19	TRBJ1-3	TGCAGCGTTGCCCTTGGACAGGGGGATAGGGGGTCCTCTGGAAACACCATATATTTT	CSVALGQGDRGSSGNTIYF
TRBV5-1	NA	once	16	TRBJ1-4	TGCGCCAGCAGACGTGGATCAGGAACAACTAATGAAAAACTGTTTTTT	CASRRGSGTTNEKLFF
TRBV30	TRBD2	NA	14	TRBJ2-3	TGTGCCTGGGGTCCCGGGGGGAGCACAGATACGCAGTATTTT	CAWGPGGSTDTQYF
TRBV4-3	NA	NA	15	TRBJ2-1	TGCGCCAGCAGCCAAGATAAAGGACTATACAATGAGCAGTTCTTC	CASSQDKGLYNEQFF
TRBV18	TRBD1	NA	13	TRBJ2-3	TGTGCCAGCTCAGGACAGGGAACAGATACGCAGTATTTT	CASSGQGTDTQYF
TRBV5-4	NA	NA	13	TRBJ1-2	TGTGCCAGCAGCTCTGGGGGGAACTATGGCTACACCTTC	CASSSGGNYGYTF
TRBV10-3	TRBD1	NA	12	TRBJ2-7	TGTGCCTCATCCGGGACAGATTACGAGCAGTACTTC	CASSGTDYEQYF
TRBV4-1	TRBD2	NA	17	TRBJ2-3	TGCGCCAGCAGCCACCCAAGCGGGGGGCCCGCCACAGATACGCAGTATTTT	CASSHPSGGPATDTQYF
TRBV19	NA	once	13	TRBJ2-1	TGTGCCAGTAGTATAGTAAACTACAATGAGCAGTTCTTC	CASSIVNYNEQFF
TRBV19	TRBD1	once	13	TRBJ2-3	TGTGCCAGTAGTAGGGACAGGGGTGATACGCAGTATTTT	CASSRDRGDTQYF
TRBV29-1	TRBD2	NA	14	TRBJ2-7	TGCAGCGTTGGGAGGGGACTAGCGGGATACGAGCAGTACTTC	CSVGRGLAGYEQYF
TRBV21-1	NA	NA	15	TRBJ2-7	TGTGCCAGCAGCACCGTTCGGGACTACTGCTACGAGCAGTACTTC	CASSTVRDYCYEQYF
TRBV7-9	TRBD2	few	14	TRBJ2-7	TGTGCCAGCAGCAACGGGACTAGAGGCTACGAGCAGTACTTC	CASSNGTRGYEQYF
TRBV7-2	TRBD2	NA	16	TRBJ2-1	TGTGCCAGCAGCTTAGGACTAGCGGCTTCCTACAATGAGCAGTTCTTC	CASSLGLAASYNEQFF
TRBV19	NA	NA	11	TRBJ1-2	TGTGCCAGTCGCCGGGGTTGGGGCTACACCTTC	CASRRGWGYTF
TRBV11-3	NA	NA	14	TRBJ2-1	TGTGCCAGCAGCTTAAGCGCTACCTACAATGAGCAGTTCTTC	CASSLSATYNEQFF
TRBV28	TRBD2	once	15	TRBJ2-7	TGTGCCAGCAGCCCCACTAGCGGGAGACTTTACGAGCAGTACTTC	CASSPTSGRLYEQYF
TRBV6-5	NA	NA	14	TRBJ1-1	TGTGCCAGCAGCCAGGGGTTAGTAGGCACTGAAGCTTTCTTT	CASSQGLVGTEAFF
TRBV6-5	NA	NA	13	TRBJ2-4	TGTGCCAGCAGTTATAGCCGAGGGGGAATTCAGTACTTC	CASSYSRGGIQYF
TRBV6-1	TRBD1	NA	14	TRBJ1-5	TGTGCCAGCAGTGAAGGGGACAGTCGACAGCCCCAGCATTTT	CASSEGDSRQPQHF
TRBV7-3	TRBD2	NA	16	TRBJ2-1	TGTGCCAGCAGCTTATCACGGACTAGCGGGGTGGGTGAGCAGTTCTTC	CASSLSRTSGVGEQFF
TRBV27	TRBD2	NA	18	TRBJ2-1	TGTGCCAGCAGTTTGCGTCTAGCGGGAGGGAGCTCCTACAATGAGCAGTTCTTC	CASSLRLAGGSSYNEQFF
TRBV10-2	TRBD1	NA	15	TRBJ1-4	TGCGCCAGCAGGAACACAGGGGGGCGGGCTGAAAAACTGTTTTTT	CASRNTGGRAEKLFF
TRBV27	NA	NA	16	TRBJ1-5	TGTGCCAGCAGACTACAGGGCGGCGGTAGCAATCAGCCCCAGCATTTT	CASRLQGGGSNQPQHF
TRBV6-5	NA	NA	15	TRBJ1-5	TGTGCCAGCAGTTACTCTCCTCACAGGAATCAGCCCCAGCATTTT	CASSYSPHRNQPQHF
TRBV7-9	NA	NA	15	TRBJ1-5	TGTGCCAGCAGCGCGAGCGGGGGGGGAGGGCAGCCCCAGCATTTT	CASSASGGGGQPQHF
TRBV7-2	NA	NA	14	TRBJ2-2	TGTGCCAGCAGTATAGGGACTGCGACCGGGGAGCTGTTTTTT	CASSIGTATGELFF
TRBV7-9	NA	NA	14	TRBJ2-3	TGTGCCAGCACCACCGGCCGGGTATCAGATACGCAGTATTTT	CASTTGRVSDTQYF
TRBV6-5	TRBD2	NA	16	TRBJ2-5	TGTGCCAGCAGTTACTCGGGACTAGCGGGGGAAGAGACCCAGTACTTC	CASSYSGLAGEETQYF
TRBV5-4	NA	NA	17	TRBJ2-2	TGTGCCAGCAGCTTGTTAGTTAGTCAGACTAGCACCGGGGAGCTGTTTTTT	CASSLLVSQTSTGELFF
TRBV7-8	NA	NA	15	TRBJ1-5	TGTGCCAGCAGCTCTCACAGGGCTAGCAATCAGCCCCAGCATTTT	CASSSHRASNQPQHF
TRBV15	NA	NA	16	TRBJ2-5	TGTGCCACCAGCAGAGCCGGGCAGGGTCTGCGTGAGACCCAGTACTTC	CATSRAGQGLRETQYF
TRBV19	NA	NA	16	TRBJ1-4	TGTGCCAGTAGTATAGAGGAGACCTTACATGGGGAAAAACTGTTTTTT	CASSIEETLHGEKLFF
TRBV18	NA	NA	15	TRBJ1-2	TGTGCCAGCTCACCAGACGGGGATGCTAACTATGGCTACACCTTC	CASSPDGDANYGYTF
TRBV6-5	NA	once	13	TRBJ1-6	TGTGCCAGCAGTTACTTCAGGGATTCACCCCTCCACTTT	CASSYFRDSPLHF
TRBV6-5	TRBD1	NA	13	TRBJ1-6	TGTGCCAGCAGTAGGGGGCGCGGTTCACCCCTCCACTTT	CASSRGRGSPLHF
TRBV9	TRBD1	NA	14	TRBJ2-1	TGTGCCAGCAGCGTGGGCAGGGGGCAGGATGAGCAGTTCTTC	CASSVGRGQDEQFF
TRBV6-5	NA	large	15	TRBJ1-4	TGTGCCAGCAGTTACCGGAGGGCAACTAATGAAAAACTGTTTTTT	CASSYRRATNEKLFF
TRBV29-1	NA	NA	12	TRBJ1-1	TGCAGCGTTTCAGAAATTAACACTGAAGCTTTCTTT	CSVSEINTEAFF
TRBV7-9	TRBD1	NA	15	TRBJ2-7	TGTGCCAGCAGCTTAACAGGGGGATTTGCCTACGAGCAGTACTTC	CASSLTGGFAYEQYF
TRBV10-3	TRBD2	once	14	TRBJ2-3	TGTGCCATCAGTGGGACTAGCTACGCAGATACGCAGTATTTT	CAISGTSYADTQYF
TRBV9	NA	NA	11	TRBJ2-1	TGTGCCAGCAGCCAGGGGCGAGAGCAGTTCTTC	CASSQGREQFF
TRBV6-1	NA	NA	15	TRBJ2-7	TGTGCCAGCAGTGAACCTCAGCGATTTGGAGACGAGCAGTACTTC	CASSEPQRFGDEQYF